This TCR beta chain originates from a study of post-analysis software for immune sequencing data. Whole-study results and caveats: Multiple sclerosis patients had significantly lower normalized Chao1 diversity than controls. TRBV5-6, TRBV5-1 and TRBV20-1 belonged to a set of about five TRBV segments that were more frequent in patients than controls.

CDR3 length: 15 amino acids. V was shortened by 2 bases and J by 7 bases, with 18 bases between the two germline ends. The germline gives CDR1 LGHDT, CDR2 YNNKEL (reference sequence). This clonotype appeared once. Its specificity is not known. TCR beta libraries were prepared from cDNA with unique molecular identifiers. Yield was some 540,000 cDNA molecules from about 1 to 10 million T cells. TCRdb re-analysed the PCR reads in MiXCR, keeping a single row per CDR3 protein. The sample has 740,000 or so distinct CDR3 sequences; roughly 50% are singletons. The chain joins TRBV3-1 to TRBJ2-7, with no clear D. The sequenced sample consisted of blood. This clonotype was obtained from a girl aged 10 to 17 with multiple sclerosis. The CDR3 DNA reads as TGTGCCAGCAGCCAAAGGCTAGGTCTACGGCGGGAGCAGTACTTC. This codes for CASSQRLGLRREQYF.